This TCR beta chain was identified in a study of control samples from healthy donors and cancer patients (dated by TCRdb to the early 2020s). About this clone: The antigen it binds to is not known. Qualities for individual bases were not recorded, and no much larger clone is one base off.

The germline ends are 7 bases apart after V is trimmed by 3 bases and J by 5 bases. The CDR3 runs 13 amino acids, cysteine and phenylalanine included. The retained sequence is limited to the CDR3, 39 bases, with the frame set at the first base. CDR1 MNHNS and CDR2 SASEGT were looked up in the germline V gene. The method behind the library was the immunoSEQ multiplex PCR assay. This is the immuneACCESS table as TCRdb keeps it, with only in-frame sequences that have V and J called. A part of the clones is gone; compared with another copy, unresolved V genes explain less than half, and the rest is unexplained. The sample table lists under 200,000 clones, around 92% of them with a count of one. The top ten clonotypes cover 1.5% of the sample.

The sequenced material came from blood. The chain is assembled from TRBV6-1 and TRBJ2-2, with a weak D call of TRBD1 (5 bases match). The TCR originated in a woman aged 25 to 45 in good health. The CDR3 reads CASSDRVTGELFF. The nucleotides are TGTGCCAGCAGTGACAGGGTGACCGGGGAGCTGTTTTTT.